This T cell receptor beta chain was retrieved from a study of blood T cell repertoires in COVID-19. Across the study: Acute and convalescent COVID-19 specimens originated in the United States, Italy and Spain.

The data were produced by immunoSEQ multiplex PCR, yet TCRdb's version contains in-frame clones alone and is incomplete. The sample contains about 280,000 clones, 80% to 90% of which appear only once. This clonotype was sampled from a man aged 35-49 years with acute or convalescent COVID-19. The material sequenced was peripheral blood.

The CDR3, as DNA: TGTGCCTGGAGCGGACAGGGTGATTCACCCCTCCACTTT. This codes for CAWSGQGDSPLHF. The J gene is TRBJ1-6, the V gene TRBV30; 8 bases are shared with TRBD1. Germline CDR1 is GTSNPN and CDR2 is SVGIG (reference sequence). The CDR3 contains 13 residues. Unmatched junction bases numbered 3, after V lost 3 bases and J lost 8 bases.